Presented here are 5 T cell receptor beta chains from one specimen sequenced in a study of blood T cells in healthy people across ages. PCR was performed a second time for about 7 to 11 cycles using a sample-barcoded 5' primer and a J-beta primer mix. TCRdb itself ran the 5' RACE reads through MiXCR, one entry per CDR3 protein. Of about 780,000 distinct CDR3 sequences listed, approximately 59% were seen once; the top ten hold around a quarter. The sequencing sample was made of blood. The receptor source for this set is a man younger than 45 in good health.

The chain carries TRBV2 and TRBJ2-1, with a possible D match to TRBD2 (6 bases). Germline CDR1 is SNHLY and CDR2 is FYNNEI. Trimming removed 6 bases at V and 8 bases at J, with 23 bases between. The CDR3 is 16 amino acids. The CDR3 region is CASSVQGGRTSDEQFF. The CDR3 bases are TGTGCCAGCAGCGTTCAGGGTGGGAGGACGTCAGATGAGCAGTTCTTC.

The chain links TRBV6-5 to TRBJ2-3; no definite D call. Germline assignment: CDR1 MNHEY and CDR2 SVGAGI. This CDR3 region has 16 residues. The V gene lost 3 bases and the J gene lost 0 bases, with 13 bases spanning the gap. CDR3 sequence reads: CASSYEAVPSTDTQYF. As DNA, the CDR3 is TGTGCCAGCAGTTATGAGGCAGTCCCTAGCACAGATACGCAGTATTTT.

The genes are TRBV9 and TRBJ2-1; 7 bases are shared with TRBD2. The germline V gene has CDR1 SGDLS and CDR2 YYNGEE. The CDR3 covers 16 residues. V lost 4 bases to trimming and J lost 5 bases; unmatched junction nucleotides: 12. CDR3 sequence reads: CASSPWGGTYDNEQFF. CDR3 nucleotides: TGTGCCAGCAGCCCATGGGGGGGGACGTACGACAATGAGCAGTTCTTC.

CDR3: CASSAPRGGGTDTQYF. The CDR3 region has the DNA TGTGCCAGCAGCGCGCCTCGGGGGGGCGGCACAGATACGCAGTATTTT. The chain recombines TRBV9 with TRBJ2-3, with 8 bases lining up with TRBD2. The CDR3 has 16 residues. The germline V gene has CDR1 SGDLS and CDR2 YYNGEE. Trimming took 3 bases from V and 1 from J; bases not matched to a gene: 7.

A few counts support this clonotype. The chain has TRBV20-1 and TRBJ2-1; D may correspond to TRBD1 or TRBD2 (6 bases each). Germline V gene sequence: CDR1 DFQATT, CDR2 SNEGSKA (reference sequence). The CDR3 length is 12 residues. CDR3 nucleotides: TGCAAGGGGGGCACATCCTACAATGAGCAGTTCTTC. As protein: CKGGTSYNEQFF.